These 10 T cell receptor beta chains were sequenced from one sample in a study of CD8 T cells in ankylosing spondylitis. TCRdb reprocessed the 5' RACE reads via MiXCR and lists one record per CDR3 protein. The table lists about 170,000 distinct CDR3 sequences, about 16% of them singletons. Sequenced material: blood, either unsorted or a sorted T cell fraction (not recorded which). These receptors all come from a male donor with ankylosing spondylitis or in good health (not recorded which).

This clonotype was seen a handful of times. This chain uses TRBV10-3 with TRBJ2-1; 16 nucleotides agree with TRBD2. V dropped 9 bases and J dropped 7; count of bases not matched to a gene: 9. Germline V gives CDR1 ENHRY, CDR2 SYGVKD. This CDR3 contains 16 residues. The CDR3 loop is CAIRGLAGGPVNEQFF. The CDR3 bases are TGTGCCATTAGGGGACTAGCGGGAGGGCCGGTGAATGAGCAGTTCTTC.

This chain uses TRBV6-1 with TRBJ2-5, with 8 bases fitting TRBD2. V lost 5 bases to trimming and J lost 2 bases; unmatched junction nucleotides: 7. This CDR3 has 15 residues. Germline V gives CDR1 MNHNS, CDR2 SASEGT. The CDR3: CASSPRLAQQETQYF. The DNA for the CDR3 is TGTGCCAGCAGTCCGAGACTAGCGCAACAAGAGACCCAGTACTTC.

Points on this clonotype: A read error may account for a junction end that differs from germline. V is TRBV12-3 or TRBV12-4 and J is TRBJ2-2, with 10 bases matching TRBD1. CDR3 length equals 18 residues. The CDR3: CTSSFPTGGGIGTGELFF. The CDR3, as DNA: TGTACCAGCAGTTTTCCGACAGGGGGCGGTATCGGCACCGGGGAGCTGTTTTTT.

This clonotype turned up a few times. An end of the junction does not agree with germline; a read error may underlie this. This chain links TRBV3-1 with TRBJ2-2; maybe TRBD2 (5 bases). Germline CDR1 reads LGHDT; CDR2 reads YNNKEL (reference sequence). CDR3 length equals 14 residues. The CDR3 sequence: CASNQRGITGELFF. CDR3 nucleotides: TGTGCCAGCAACCAACGGGGTATCACCGGGGAGCTGTTTTTT.

This clonotype occurred a few times. This chain links TRBV7-8 with TRBJ2-7; D call uncertain. V shed 3 bases and J shed 7 bases, with 7 bases lying between them. Per the germline V gene, CDR1 is SGHVS and CDR2 is FQNEAQ. The CDR3 is made up of 11 amino acids. The CDR3 sequence is CASSLQTEQYF. CDR3 nucleotide sequence: TGTGCCAGCAGCTTGCAGACTGAGCAGTACTTC.

This clonotype has just a few counts. The chain couples TRBV19 to TRBJ1-5, with unresolved D. The germline V gene encodes CDR1 LNHDA and CDR2 SQIVND (reference sequence). With 5 bases removed from V and 3 bases from J, the gap between germline ends came to 8 bases. This CDR3 has 13 amino acids. CDR3 DNA: TGTGCCAGTAGTTTAGGGTTCAATCAGCCCCAGCATTTT. This sequence encodes CASSLGFNQPQHF.

This clonotype came up a few times. The V gene is TRBV30, the J gene TRBJ1-2; possible D gene TRBD1, 5 bases. CDR1 GTSNPN and CDR2 SVGIG come from the germline V gene (reference sequence). V was pared by 1 base and J by 8 bases, with 17 bases between. This CDR3 contains 14 residues. The chain's CDR3 is CAWSAGQVPPGYTF. CDR3 sequence (DNA): TGTGCCTGGAGTGCGGGGCAGGTCCCTCCCGGCTACACCTTC.

Comment on this clonotype: A much larger clone lies a single base off, so this may be a read error. The gene calls are TRBV6-1 and TRBJ2-1; D possibly corresponds to TRBD2 (6 bases). The CDR3 loop spans 15 amino acids. Trimming cost V 11 bases and J 2 bases, with 19 bases left between them. Germline CDR1 is MNHNS and CDR2 is SASEGT. The CDR3 DNA follows: TGTGCCGGCAAAAGGGACTTCCAGCCCTACAATGAGCAGTTCTTC. Translating gives CAGKRDFQPYNEQFF.

The V gene is TRBV3-1, the J gene TRBJ2-3, with D uncertain. Germline loops: CDR1 LGHDT, CDR2 YNNKEL (reference sequence). V dropped 3 bases and J dropped 2 bases, with 3 bases sitting between them. The CDR3 has 12 amino acids. CDR3 loop: CASSHFTDTQYF. CDR3 bases: TGTGCCAGCAGCCACTTCACAGATACGCAGTATTTT.

This clonotype was counted many times. V gene TRBV5-1 combines with J gene TRBJ2-1; 10 bases align to TRBD2. The V gene's germline CDR1 is SGHRS and CDR2 YFSETQ. Trimming took 5 bases from V and 8 from J; bases not matched to a gene: 4. The CDR3 sequence is 13 residues long. CDR3 amino acids: CASRLAGVDEQFF. Written as DNA, the CDR3 is TGCGCCAGCAGGCTAGCGGGAGTAGATGAGCAGTTCTTC.